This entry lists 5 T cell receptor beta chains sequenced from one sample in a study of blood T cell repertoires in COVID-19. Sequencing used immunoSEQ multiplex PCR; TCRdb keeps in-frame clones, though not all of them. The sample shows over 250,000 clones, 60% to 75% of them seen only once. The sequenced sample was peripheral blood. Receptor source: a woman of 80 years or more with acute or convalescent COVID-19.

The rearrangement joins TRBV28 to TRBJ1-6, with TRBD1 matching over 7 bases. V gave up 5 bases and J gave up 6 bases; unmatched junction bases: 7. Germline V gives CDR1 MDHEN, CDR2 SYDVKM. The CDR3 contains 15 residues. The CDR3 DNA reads TGTGCCAGCAGTCCGCGACAGGGAAGTAATTCACCCCTCCACTTT. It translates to CASSPRQGSNSPLHF.

The CDR3 reads CSVAGVGSEAFF. DNA of the CDR3: TGCAGCGTGGCGGGGGTTGGGTCTGAAGCTTTCTTT. This chain joins TRBV29-1 and TRBJ1-1; D possibly corresponds to TRBD1 (5 bases). The V and J ends lost 6 bases and 6 bases respectively, with 14 bases between them. Germline CDR1 reads SQVTM; CDR2 reads ANQGSEA. This CDR3 region has 12 residues.

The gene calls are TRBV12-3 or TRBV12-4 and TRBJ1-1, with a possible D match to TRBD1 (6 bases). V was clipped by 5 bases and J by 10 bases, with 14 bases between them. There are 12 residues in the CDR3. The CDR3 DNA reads TGTGCCAGCAGTCAAACAGGGTCGAGAGCTTTCTTT. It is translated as CASSQTGSRAFF.

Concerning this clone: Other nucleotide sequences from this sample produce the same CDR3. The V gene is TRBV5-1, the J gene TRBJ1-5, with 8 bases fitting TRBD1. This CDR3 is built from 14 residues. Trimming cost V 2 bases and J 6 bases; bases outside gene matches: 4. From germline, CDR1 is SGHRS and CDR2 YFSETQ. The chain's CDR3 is CASSLGQGGQPQHF. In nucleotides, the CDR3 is TGCGCCAGCAGCTTAGGACAGGGTGGTCAGCCCCAGCATTTT.

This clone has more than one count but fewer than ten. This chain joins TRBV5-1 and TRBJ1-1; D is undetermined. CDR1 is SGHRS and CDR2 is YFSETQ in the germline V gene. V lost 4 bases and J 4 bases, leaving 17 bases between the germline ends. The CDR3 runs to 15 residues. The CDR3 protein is CASSLNSWRGTEAFF. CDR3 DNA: TGCGCCAGCAGCCTCAACTCCTGGCGAGGCACTGAAGCTTTCTTT.